The 7 T cell receptor beta chains given below trace back to one sample, sequenced in a study of T cell responses to AZD1222 COVID-19 vaccine (dated by TCRdb to the early 2020s). Libraries were built with the immunoSEQ multiplex PCR assay. TCRdb re-hosts the immuneACCESS table, in-frame sequences only. Its copies lack some clones; in the studies checked, an unresolved V gene accounts for under half of them, and the cause for the rest is not known. Recorded for this sample are about 220,000 clones; roughly 91% of them occurred a single time. The ten largest clones take up approximately 1% of the sample. This specimen's time point label, interpreted: baseline before first vaccination. According to the study, the label for this sample's treatment or condition signals: meningococcal conjugate vaccine given as trial control. The sequences come from peripheral blood, collected on day 0 of MenACWY control vaccination. Receptor source: an adult in good health.

This chain joins TRBV5-8 and TRBJ2-5, with TRBD1 matching 7 bases. The CDR3 is made up of 15 amino acids. Germline CDR1 reads SGHTS; CDR2 reads YDEGEE. V shed 2 bases and J 1 base; nucleotides not matched to a gene: 5. In nucleotides, the CDR3 is TGTGCCAGCAGCTTCCTCGGGACAGCCCAAGAGACCCAGTACTTC. As protein: CASSFLGTAQETQYF.

V is TRBV27 and J is TRBJ2-3, with D unclear. Germline V CDR1 and CDR2: MNHEY, SMNVEV (reference sequence). Trimming cost V 0 bases and J 8 bases, with 30 bases left between them. The CDR3 has 20 residues. CDR3 coding DNA: TGTGCCAGCAGTTTATCCATACGTACGAGGACCGGGCATTCTGCAGGTACGCAGTATTTT. Protein product: CASSLSIRTRTGHSAGTQYF.

CDR3 protein: CASSQILLAGDQETQYF. The CDR3, as DNA: TGTGCCAGCAGCCAAATCCTACTAGCGGGGGACCAAGAGACCCAGTACTTC. The chain links TRBV5-5 to TRBJ2-5; the match to TRBD2 covers 11 bases. The CDR3 has 17 residues. Germline trimming cut 4 bases from V and 0 bases from J; bases unmatched to any gene: 8. Germline CDR1 and CDR2: SGHKS and YYEKEE (reference sequence). Full variable domain (outside the CDR3, taken from reference TRBV5-5 and TRBJ2-5): DAGVTQSPTHLIKTRGQQVTLRCSPISGHKSVSWYQQVLGQGPQFIFQYYEKEERGRGNFPDRFSARQFPNYSSELNVNALLLGDSALYLCASSQILLAGDQETQYFGPGTRLLVL.

The chain carries TRBV10-3 and TRBJ2-7; 7 nucleotides match TRBD1. The ends lost 5 bases at V and 4 bases at J; junction bases unmatched: 5. Per the germline V gene, CDR1 is ENHRY and CDR2 is SYGVKD. The CDR3 has 13 residues. In DNA, the CDR3 is TGTGCCATCAGTTCGGGACAGCCTTACGAGCAGTACTTC. Encoded protein: CAISSGQPYEQYF.

The chain combines TRBV6-6 with TRBJ1-2; D gene ambiguous. Deletions cut 2 bases from V and 0 bases from J, with 10 bases between. This CDR3 has 15 residues. Per germline, CDR1 MNHNY and CDR2 SVGAGI (reference sequence). Written as DNA, the CDR3 is TGTGCCAGCAGTTACGAGGGCCGAGCTAACTATGGCTACACCTTC. This translates into CASSYEGRANYGYTF.

V gene TRBV5-5 combines with J gene TRBJ1-2; TRBD1 agrees at 11 bases. The germline V gene encodes CDR1 SGHKS and CDR2 YYEKEE (reference sequence). The CDR3 consists of 15 residues. The J segment lost 5 bases and the V segment lost 4 bases, leaving 7 bases of the junction unmatched. The CDR3 loop is CASSSSGTGGYGYTF. Written as DNA, the CDR3 is TGTGCCAGCAGCAGCTCCGGGACAGGGGGATATGGCTACACCTTC.

The chain joins TRBV11-2 to TRBJ1-5; 8 positions agree with TRBD1. The trim removed 5 bases at V and 5 bases at J, leaving 8 bases unmatched. Germline CDR1 and CDR2: SGHAT and FQNNGV. This CDR3 contains 15 residues. The CDR3 DNA reads TGTGCCAGCAGCCACCAGACAGGGGAACATCAGCCCCAGCATTTT. Translation gives CASSHQTGEHQPQHF.